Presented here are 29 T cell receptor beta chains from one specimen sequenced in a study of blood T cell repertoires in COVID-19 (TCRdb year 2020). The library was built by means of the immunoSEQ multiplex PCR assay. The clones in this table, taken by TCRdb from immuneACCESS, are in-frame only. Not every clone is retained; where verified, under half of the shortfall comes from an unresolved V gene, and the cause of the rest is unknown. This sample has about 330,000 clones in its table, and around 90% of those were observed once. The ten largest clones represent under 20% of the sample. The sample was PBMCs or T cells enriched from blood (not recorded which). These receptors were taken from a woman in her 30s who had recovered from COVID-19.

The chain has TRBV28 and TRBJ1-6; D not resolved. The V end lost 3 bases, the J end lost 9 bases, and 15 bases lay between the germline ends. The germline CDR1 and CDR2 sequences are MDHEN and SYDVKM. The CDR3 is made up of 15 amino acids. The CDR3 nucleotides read TGTGCCAGCAGTTTTGGAGGGCTAAACAGTTCACCCCTCCACTTT. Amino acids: CASSFGGLNSSPLHF. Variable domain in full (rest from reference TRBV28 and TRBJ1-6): DVKVTQSSRYLVKRTGEKVFLECVQDMDHENMFWYRQDPGLGLRLIYFSYDVKMKEKGDIPEGYSVSREKKERFSLILESASTNQTSMYLCASSFGGLNSSPLHFGNGTRLTVT.

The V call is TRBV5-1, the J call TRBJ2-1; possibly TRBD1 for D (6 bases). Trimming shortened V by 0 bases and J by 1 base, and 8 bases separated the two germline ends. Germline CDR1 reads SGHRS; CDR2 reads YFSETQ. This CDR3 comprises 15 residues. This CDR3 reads CASSLEGVSYNEQFF. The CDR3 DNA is TGCGCCAGCAGCTTGGAGGGGGTTTCCTACAATGAGCAGTTCTTC.

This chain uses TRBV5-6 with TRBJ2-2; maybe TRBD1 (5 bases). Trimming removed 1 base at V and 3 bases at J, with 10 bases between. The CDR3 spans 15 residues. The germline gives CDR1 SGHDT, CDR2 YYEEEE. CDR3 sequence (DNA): TGTGCCAGCAGCTTGCCAGGGTGGTACACCGGGGAGCTGTTTTTT. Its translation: CASSLPGWYTGELFF. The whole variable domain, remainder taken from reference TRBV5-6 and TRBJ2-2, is DAGVTQSPTHLIKTRGQQVTLRCSPKSGHDTVSWYQQALGQGPQFIFQYYEEEERQRGNFPDRFSGHQFPNYSSELNVNALLLGDSALYLCASSLPGWYTGELFFGEGSRLTVL.

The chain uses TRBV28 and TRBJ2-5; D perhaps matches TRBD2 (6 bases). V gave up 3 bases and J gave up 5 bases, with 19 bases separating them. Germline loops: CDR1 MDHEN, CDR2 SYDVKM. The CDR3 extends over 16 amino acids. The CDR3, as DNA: TGTGCCAGCAGTTTTAACCGGGGGAGACGGGAGGAGACCCAGTACTTC. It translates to CASSFNRGRREETQYF.

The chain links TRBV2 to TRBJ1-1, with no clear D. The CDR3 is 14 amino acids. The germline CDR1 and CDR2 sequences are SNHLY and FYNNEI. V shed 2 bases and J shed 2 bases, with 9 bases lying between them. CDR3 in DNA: TGTGCCAGCAGTGAAAACGGGAGAAACACTGAAGCTTTCTTT. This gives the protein CASSENGRNTEAFF.

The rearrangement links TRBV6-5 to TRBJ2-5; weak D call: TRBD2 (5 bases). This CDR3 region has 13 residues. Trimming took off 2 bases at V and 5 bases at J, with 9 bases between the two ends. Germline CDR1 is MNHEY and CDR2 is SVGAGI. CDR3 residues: CASSYLAGETQYF. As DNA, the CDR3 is TGTGCCAGCAGTTACCTAGCCGGTGAGACCCAGTACTTC.

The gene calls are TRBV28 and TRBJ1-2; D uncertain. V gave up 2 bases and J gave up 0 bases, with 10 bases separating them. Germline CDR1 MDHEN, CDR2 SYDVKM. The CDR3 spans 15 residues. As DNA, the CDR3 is TGTGCCAGCAGTTTAACGGCCGGGGCTAACTATGGCTACACCTTC. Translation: CASSLTAGANYGYTF.

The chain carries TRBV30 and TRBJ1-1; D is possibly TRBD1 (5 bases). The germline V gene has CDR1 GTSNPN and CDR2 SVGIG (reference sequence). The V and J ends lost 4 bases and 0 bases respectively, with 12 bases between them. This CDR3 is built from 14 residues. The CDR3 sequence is CAWKREGMNTEAFF. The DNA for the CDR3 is TGTGCCTGGAAAAGGGAGGGGATGAACACTGAAGCTTTCTTT.

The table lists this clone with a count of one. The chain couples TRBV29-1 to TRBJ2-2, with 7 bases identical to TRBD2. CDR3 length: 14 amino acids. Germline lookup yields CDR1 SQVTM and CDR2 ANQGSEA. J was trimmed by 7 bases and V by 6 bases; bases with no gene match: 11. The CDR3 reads CSVLSGNRGGELFF. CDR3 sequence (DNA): TGCAGCGTCCTAAGCGGGAATCGGGGCGGGGAGCTGTTTTTT.

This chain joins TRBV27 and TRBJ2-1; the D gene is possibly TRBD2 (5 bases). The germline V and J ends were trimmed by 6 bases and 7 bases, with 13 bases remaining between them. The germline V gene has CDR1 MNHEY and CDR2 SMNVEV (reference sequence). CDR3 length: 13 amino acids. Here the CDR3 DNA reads TGTGCCAGCAGGTTGGGCGGGCAAAATGAGCAGTTCTTC. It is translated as CASRLGGQNEQFF.

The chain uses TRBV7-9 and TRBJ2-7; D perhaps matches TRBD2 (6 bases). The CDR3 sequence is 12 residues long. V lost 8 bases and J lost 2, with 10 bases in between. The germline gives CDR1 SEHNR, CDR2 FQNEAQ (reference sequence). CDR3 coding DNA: TGTGCCAGCGAGCGGGCTACCTACGAGCAGTACTTC. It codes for CASERATYEQYF.

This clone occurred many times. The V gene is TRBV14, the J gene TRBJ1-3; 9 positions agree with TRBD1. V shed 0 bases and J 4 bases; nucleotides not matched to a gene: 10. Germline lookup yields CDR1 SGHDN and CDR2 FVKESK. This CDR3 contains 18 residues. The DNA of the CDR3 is TGTGCCAGCAGCCAAGATCGGAGACAGGGGGTGTCCGGAAACACCATATATTTT. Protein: CASSQDRRQGVSGNTIYF.

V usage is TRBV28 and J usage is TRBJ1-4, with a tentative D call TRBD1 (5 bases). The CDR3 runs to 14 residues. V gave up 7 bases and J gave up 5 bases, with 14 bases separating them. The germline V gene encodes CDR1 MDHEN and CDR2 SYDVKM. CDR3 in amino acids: CASNTRGGNEKLFF. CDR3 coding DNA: TGTGCCAGCAACACTCGGGGGGGGAATGAAAAACTGTTTTTT.

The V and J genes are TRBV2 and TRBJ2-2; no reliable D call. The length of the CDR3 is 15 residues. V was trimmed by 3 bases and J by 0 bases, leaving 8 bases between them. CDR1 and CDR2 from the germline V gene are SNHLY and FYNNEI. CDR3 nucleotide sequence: TGTGCCAGCAGTGAGGAGTGGGCGAACACCGGGGAGCTGTTTTTT. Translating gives CASSEEWANTGELFF.

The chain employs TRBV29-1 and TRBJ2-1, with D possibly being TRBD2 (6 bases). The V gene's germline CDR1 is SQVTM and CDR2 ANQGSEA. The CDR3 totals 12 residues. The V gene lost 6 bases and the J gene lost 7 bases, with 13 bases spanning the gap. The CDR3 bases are TGCAGCGTCCAATGGGGGGAGAATGAGCAGTTCTTC. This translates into CSVQWGENEQFF.

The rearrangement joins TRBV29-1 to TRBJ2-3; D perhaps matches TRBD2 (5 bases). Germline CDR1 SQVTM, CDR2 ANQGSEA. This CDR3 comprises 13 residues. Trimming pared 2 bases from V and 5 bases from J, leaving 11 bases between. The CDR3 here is CSVEQIAGDTQYF. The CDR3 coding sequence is TGCAGCGTTGAACAGATCGCGGGAGATACGCAGTATTTT.

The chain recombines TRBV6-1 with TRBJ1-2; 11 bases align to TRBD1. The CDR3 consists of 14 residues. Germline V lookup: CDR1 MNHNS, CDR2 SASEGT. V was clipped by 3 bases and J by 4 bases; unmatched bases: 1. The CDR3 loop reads CASSEDRGLYGYTF. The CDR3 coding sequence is TGTGCCAGCAGTGAGGACAGGGGGCTCTATGGCTACACCTTC.

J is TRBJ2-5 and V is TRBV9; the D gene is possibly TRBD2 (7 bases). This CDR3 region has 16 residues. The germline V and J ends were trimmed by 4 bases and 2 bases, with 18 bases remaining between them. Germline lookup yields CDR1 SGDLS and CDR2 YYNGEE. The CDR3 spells CASSPRRGGNQETQYF. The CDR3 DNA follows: TGTGCCAGCAGCCCTCGTAGGGGGGGGAATCAAGAGACCCAGTACTTC.

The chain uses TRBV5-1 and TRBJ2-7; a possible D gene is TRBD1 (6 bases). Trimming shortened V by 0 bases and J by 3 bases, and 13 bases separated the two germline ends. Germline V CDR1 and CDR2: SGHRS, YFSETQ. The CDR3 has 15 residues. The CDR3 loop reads CASSLVGTSRYEQYF. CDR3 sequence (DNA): TGCGCCAGCAGCTTGGTAGGGACAAGCCGCTACGAGCAGTACTTC.

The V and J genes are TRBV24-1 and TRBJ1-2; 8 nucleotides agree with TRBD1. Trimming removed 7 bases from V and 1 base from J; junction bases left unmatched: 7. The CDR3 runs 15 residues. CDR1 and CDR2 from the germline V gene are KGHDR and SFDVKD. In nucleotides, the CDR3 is TGTGCCACCAGGGGGGGACAGGCGATTAACTATGGCTACACCTTC. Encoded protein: CATRGGQAINYGYTF.

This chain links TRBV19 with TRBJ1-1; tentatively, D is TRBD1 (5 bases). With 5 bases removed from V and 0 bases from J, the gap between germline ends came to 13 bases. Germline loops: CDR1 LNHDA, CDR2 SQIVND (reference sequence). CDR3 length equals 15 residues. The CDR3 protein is CASSVLQVLNTEAFF. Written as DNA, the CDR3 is TGTGCCAGTAGTGTGTTACAGGTTTTGAACACTGAAGCTTTCTTT.

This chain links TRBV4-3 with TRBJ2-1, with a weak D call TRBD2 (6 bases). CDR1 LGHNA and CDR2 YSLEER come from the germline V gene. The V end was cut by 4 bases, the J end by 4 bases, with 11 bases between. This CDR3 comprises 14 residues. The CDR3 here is CASSPGLIYNEQFF. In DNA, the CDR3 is TGCGCCAGCAGCCCCGGACTAATTTACAATGAGCAGTTCTTC.

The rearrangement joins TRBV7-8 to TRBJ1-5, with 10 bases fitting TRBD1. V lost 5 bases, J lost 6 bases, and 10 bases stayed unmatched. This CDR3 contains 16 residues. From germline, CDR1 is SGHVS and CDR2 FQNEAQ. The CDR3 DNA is TGTGCCAGCAGCCATTCGGGACAGGGGTCCGGTCAGCCCCAGCATTTT. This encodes CASSHSGQGSGQPQHF.

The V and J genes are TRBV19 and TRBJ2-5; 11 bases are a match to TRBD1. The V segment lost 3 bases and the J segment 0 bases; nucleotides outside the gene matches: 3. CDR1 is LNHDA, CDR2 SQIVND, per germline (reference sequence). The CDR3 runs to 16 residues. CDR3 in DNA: TGTGCCAGTAGTATCCGGGACAGGGGGAACCAAGAGACCCAGTACTTC. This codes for CASSIRDRGNQETQYF.

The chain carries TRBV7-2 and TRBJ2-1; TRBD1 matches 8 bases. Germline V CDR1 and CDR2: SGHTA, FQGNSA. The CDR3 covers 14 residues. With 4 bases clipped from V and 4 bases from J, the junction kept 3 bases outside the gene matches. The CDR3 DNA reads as TGTGCCAGCAGCTGGGACAGGTCTTACAATGAGCAGTTCTTC. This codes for CASSWDRSYNEQFF.

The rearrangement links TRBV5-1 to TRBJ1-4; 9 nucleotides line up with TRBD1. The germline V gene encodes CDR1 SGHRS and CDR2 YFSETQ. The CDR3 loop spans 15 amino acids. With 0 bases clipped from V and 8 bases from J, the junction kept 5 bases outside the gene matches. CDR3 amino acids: CASSLVAGQGEKLFF. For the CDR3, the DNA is TGCGCCAGCAGCTTGGTAGCCGGACAGGGGGAAAAACTGTTTTTT.

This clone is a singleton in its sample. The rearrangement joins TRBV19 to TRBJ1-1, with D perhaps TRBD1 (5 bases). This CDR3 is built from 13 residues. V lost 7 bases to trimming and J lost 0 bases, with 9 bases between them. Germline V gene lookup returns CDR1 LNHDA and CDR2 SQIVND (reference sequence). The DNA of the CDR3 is TGTGCCAGTACAGGGTCCATGAACACTGAAGCTTTCTTT. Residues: CASTGSMNTEAFF.

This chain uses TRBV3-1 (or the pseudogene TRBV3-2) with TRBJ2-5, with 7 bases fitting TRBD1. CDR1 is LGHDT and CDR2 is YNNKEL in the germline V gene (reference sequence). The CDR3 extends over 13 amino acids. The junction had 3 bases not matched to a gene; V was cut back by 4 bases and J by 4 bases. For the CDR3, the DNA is TGTGCCAGCAGCCCTCCAGGGGGAGAGACCCAGTACTTC. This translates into CASSPPGGETQYF.

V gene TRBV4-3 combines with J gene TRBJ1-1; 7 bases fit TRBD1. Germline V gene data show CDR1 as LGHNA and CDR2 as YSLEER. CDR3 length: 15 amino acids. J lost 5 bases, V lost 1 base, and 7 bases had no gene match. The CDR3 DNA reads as TGCGCCAGCAGCCAAGGGACAGGCCGAGGGACTGAAGCTTTCTTT. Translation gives CASSQGTGRGTEAFF.